This is a list of T cell receptor beta chains from one sample in a study of Graves' ophthalmopathy and Graves' hyperthyroidism. TCRdb redid the calling of the multiplex PCR reads with MiXCR, one entry per CDR3 protein. The table shows about 620,000 distinct CDR3 sequences, with approximately 21% occurring only once. The specimen sequenced was peripheral blood. Receptors were obtained from a woman aged 18-29 years with stable Graves' hyperthyroidism. Some clones in this sample may be carry-over from other donors' samples. The CDR3 runs from the conserved cysteine through the conserved F or W. A D gene is named only where the DNA matches it firmly. Not every row has a clone size; where given, it reads once, few, many or a size class.

>TRBJ1-3|TRBV29-1|-|many
CSGSAGTGNTIYF
TGCAGCGGGTCCGCCGGGACTGGAAACACCATATATTTT
>TRBJ2-2|TRBV10-1|TRBD2|-
CASSTYSGGTGELFF
TGCGCCAGCAGCACATATAGCGGGGGAACCGGGGAGCTGTTTTTT
>TRBJ1-1|TRBV3-1|-|many
CASSPGGLMNTEAFF
TGTGCCAGCAGCCCCGGGGGACTGATGAACACTGAAGCTTTCTTT
>TRBJ1-6|TRBV12-3/TRBV12-4|-|many
CASRLEGGYNSPLHF
TGTGCCAGCAGGTTGGAGGGGGGCTACAATTCACCCCTCCACTTT
>TRBJ2-7|TRBV20-1|-|many
CSAERVTYEQYF
TGCAGTGCAGAGCGGGTGACCTACGAGCAGTACTTC
>TRBJ1-2|TRBV28|-|many
CANHALGEGGYTF
TGTGCCAACCACGCGCTGGGGGAGGGTGGCTACACCTTC
>TRBJ2-7|TRBV7-2|TRBD2|many
CASSESGRARDEQYF
TGTGCCAGCAGCGAAAGCGGGAGGGCGCGGGACGAGCAGTACTTC
>TRBJ2-7|TRBV6-5|TRBD1|few
CASSYSGQVFAYEQYF
TGTGCCAGCAGTTACTCGGGACAGGTTTTCGCCTACGAGCAGTACTTC
>TRBJ2-5|TRBV7-9|-|many
CASSLAHRGQETQYF
TGTGCCAGCAGCTTAGCCCATAGGGGGCAAGAGACCCAGTACTTC
>TRBJ2-6|TRBV27|-|few
CASSLFYGGANVLTF
TGTGCCAGCAGTTTATTTTATGGCGGGGCCAACGTCCTGACTTTC
>TRBJ1-1|TRBV12-3/TRBV12-4|-|-
CASSGVGMNTEAFF
TGTGCCAGCAGTGGAGTAGGGATGAACACTGAAGCTTTCTTT
>TRBJ2-7|TRBV10-3|TRBD1|many
CAISESTGGRYEQYF
TGTGCCATCAGTGAGTCAACAGGGGGCCGGTACGAGCAGTACTTC
>TRBJ1-2|TRBV4-2|TRBD1|many
CASSPGQGATLNYGYTF
TGTGCCAGCAGCCCCGGACAGGGGGCGACCCTTAACTATGGCTACACCTTC
>TRBJ2-7|TRBV12-5|-|many
CASGLGIYVPYEQYF
TGTGCTAGTGGTTTGGGCATCTATGTTCCCTACGAGCAGTACTTC
>TRBJ2-7|TRBV27|-|-
CACLGPDGEYF
TGTGCCTGCTTGGGACCGGACGGCGAGTACTTC
>TRBJ2-7|TRBV4-1|-|-
CASSRASTTAGEQYF
TGCGCCAGCAGCCGCGCTTCTACGACCGCGGGGGAGCAGTACTTC
>TRBJ1-1|TRBV6-1|TRBD1|many
CASSEDGQGANTEAFF
TGTGCCAGCAGTGAAGACGGACAGGGCGCGAACACTGAAGCTTTCTTT
>TRBJ1-1|TRBV6-1|TRBD1|-
CASTSGQSWTEAFF
TGTGCCAGCACCTCGGGACAGTCGTGGACTGAAGCTTTCTTT
>TRBJ2-6|TRBV2|-|many
CAKGGSGANVLTF
TGTGCCAAGGGGGGATCTGGGGCCAACGTCCTGACTTTC
>TRBJ2-7|TRBV15|TRBD1|many
CATSPQQGASYEQYF
TGTGCCACCAGCCCCCAACAGGGGGCTTCCTACGAGCAGTACTTC
>TRBJ1-2|TRBV10-3|-|many
CAISGETPFNNGYTF
TGTGCCATCAGTGGTGAGACACCGTTCAACAATGGCTACACCTTC
>TRBJ1-5|TRBV20-1|-|many
CSASGYGNQPQHF
TGCAGTGCTAGTGGGTACGGCAATCAGCCCCAGCATTTT
>TRBJ1-2|TRBV12-3/TRBV12-4|-|many
CASSLGASGEVVRGYTF
TGTGCCAGCAGTTTAGGGGCCTCAGGGGAGGTAGTGCGTGGCTACACCTTC
>TRBJ1-2|TRBV6-1|-|many
CASSEVYLDYGYTF
TGTGCCAGCAGTGAAGTTTACTTGGACTATGGCTACACCTTC
>TRBJ1-5|TRBV5-1|TRBD1|few
CASSPRTGSGQPQHF
TGCGCCAGCAGCCCCCGGACAGGGTCGGGTCAGCCCCAGCATTTT
>TRBJ1-5|TRBV20-1|TRBD1|many
CSARPLGQADQPQHF
TGCAGTGCTAGACCCCTGGGACAGGCGGATCAGCCCCAGCATTTT
>TRBJ2-7|TRBV10-2|-|many
CASSESGRYYEQYF
TGCGCCAGCAGTGAGTCGGGGCGGTACTACGAGCAGTACTTC
>TRBJ1-1|TRBV6-2/TRBV6-3|-|many
CASTLRDVTEAFF
TGTGCCAGCACTCTCCGGGACGTCACTGAAGCTTTCTTT
>TRBJ2-7|TRBV6-2/TRBV6-3|-|-
CASSYGGPYSYEQYF
TGTGCCAGCAGTTACGGGGGACCATACTCCTACGAGCAGTACTTC
>TRBJ1-3|TRBV6-5|-|many
CAAYLGTSISGNTIYF
TGTGCCGCATACCTAGGGACCTCAATCTCTGGAAACACCATATATTTT
>TRBJ1-1|TRBV6-1|-|-
CASSLTGLHTEAFF
TGTGCCAGCAGTCTGACAGGCCTACACACTGAAGCTTTCTTT
>TRBJ1-1|TRBV27|TRBD1|many
CASSNLDRITEAFF
TGTGCCAGCAGTAACTTGGACAGGATCACTGAAGCTTTCTTT
>TRBJ2-2|TRBV15|TRBD1|few
CATTRDRASGELFF
TGTGCCACGACCCGGGACAGGGCATCCGGGGAGCTGTTTTTT
>TRBJ1-1|TRBV6-1|-|many
CASSVHGNTEAFF
TGTGCCAGCAGTGTTCATGGAAACACTGAAGCTTTCTTT
>TRBJ2-7|TRBV24-1|-|-
CATSDAGVEQYF
TGTGCCACCAGTGACGCAGGGGTCGAGCAGTACTTC
>TRBJ1-6|TRBV20-1|TRBD1|many
CSASRQGVYSPLHF
TGCAGTGCTAGTAGACAGGGGGTTTATTCACCCCTCCACTTT
>TRBJ1-1|TRBV12-3/TRBV12-4|-|many
CASTRGQNTEAFF
TGTGCCAGTACCAGGGGCCAGAACACTGAAGCTTTCTTT
>TRBJ2-2|TRBV5-1|-|many
CASSFRAAEGELFF
TGCGCCAGCAGCTTCCGGGCCGCAGAGGGGGAGCTGTTTTTT
>TRBJ1-1|TRBV6-1|TRBD1|many
CASSTTGAEAFF
TGTGCCAGCAGTACGACAGGGGCAGAAGCTTTCTTT
>TRBJ2-7|TRBV30|TRBD1|few
CAWNLPDRYYEQYF
TGTGCCTGGAATCTCCCGGACAGGTACTACGAGCAGTACTTC
>TRBJ2-7|TRBV24-1|-|many
CATSAPGPNYEQYF
TGTGCCACCAGTGCTCCAGGGCCCAACTACGAGCAGTACTTC
>TRBJ2-5|TRBV12-3/TRBV12-4|-|many
CASSYGILETQYF
TGTGCCAGCAGTTACGGGATATTAGAGACCCAGTACTTC
>TRBJ1-5|TRBV20-1|-|many
CSARPVRAGSNQPQHF
TGCAGTGCTAGGCCGGTGCGGGCGGGTAGCAATCAGCCCCAGCATTTT
>TRBJ2-5|TRBV24-1|-|few
CATSVRGQGMSETQYF
TGTGCCACCAGTGTGCGTGGGCAGGGGATGTCAGAGACCCAGTACTTC
>TRBJ2-7|TRBV13|-|-
CASSTGPRGNKEQYF
TGTGCCAGCAGCACTGGACCGAGGGGAAATAAAGAGCAGTACTTC
>TRBJ1-1|TRBV19|-|-
CASRTSGSNTEAFF
TGTGCCAGTAGGACCTCGGGATCCAACACTGAAGCTTTCTTT
>TRBJ1-1|TRBV10-3|-|few
CAISEPGLNTEAFF
TGTGCCATCAGTGAACCCGGACTGAACACTGAAGCTTTCTTT
>TRBJ2-6|TRBV6-5|-|many
CASSYGGSGANVLTF
TGTGCCAGCAGTTACGGGGGGTCTGGGGCCAACGTCCTGACTTTC
>TRBJ2-5|TRBV4-3|TRBD2|-
CASSQGVAGRQETQYF
TGCGCCAGCAGCCAAGGAGTAGCGGGACGCCAAGAGACCCAGTACTTC
>TRBJ2-2|TRBV15|TRBD1|few
CATSRDRETGELFF
TGTGCCACCAGCCGGGACAGGGAGACCGGGGAGCTGTTTTTT
>TRBJ2-2|TRBV28|-|many
CASSWPLTGNTGELFF
TGTGCCAGCAGTTGGCCCCTCACAGGGAACACCGGGGAGCTGTTTTTT
>TRBJ2-5|TRBV7-2|TRBD1|many
CASSLARDRGLSETQYF
TGTGCCAGCAGCTTAGCGCGGGACAGGGGGCTTTCGGAGACCCAGTACTTC
>TRBJ1-6|TRBV7-2|TRBD1|-
CASSLGQGASSYNSPLHF
TGTGCCAGCAGCTTAGGGCAGGGGGCAAGCTCCTATAATTCACCCCTCCACTTT